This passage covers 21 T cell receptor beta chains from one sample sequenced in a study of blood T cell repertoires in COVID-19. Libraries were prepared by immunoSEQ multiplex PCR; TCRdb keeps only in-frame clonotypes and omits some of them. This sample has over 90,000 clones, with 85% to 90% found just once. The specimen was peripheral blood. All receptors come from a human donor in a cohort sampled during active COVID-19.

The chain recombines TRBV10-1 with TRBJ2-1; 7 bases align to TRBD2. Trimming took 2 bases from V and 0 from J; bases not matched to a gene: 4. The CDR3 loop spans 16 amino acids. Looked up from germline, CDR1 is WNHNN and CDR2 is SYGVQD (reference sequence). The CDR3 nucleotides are TGCGCCAGCAGTGAGGATCCTAGCGGCTCCTACAATGAGCAGTTCTTC. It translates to CASSEDPSGSYNEQFF.

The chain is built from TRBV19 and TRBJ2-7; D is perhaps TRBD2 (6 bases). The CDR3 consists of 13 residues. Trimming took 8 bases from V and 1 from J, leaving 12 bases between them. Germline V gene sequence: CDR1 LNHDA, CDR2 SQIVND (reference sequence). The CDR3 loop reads CASSGLPSYEQYF. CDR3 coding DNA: TGTGCCAGTTCGGGACTCCCGTCCTACGAGCAGTACTTC. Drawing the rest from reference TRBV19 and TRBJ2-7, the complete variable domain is DGGITQSPKYLFRKEGQNVTLSCEQNLNHDAMYWYRQDPGQGLRLIYYSQIVNDFQKGDIAEGYSVSREKKESFPLTVTSAQKNPTAFYLCASSGLPSYEQYFGPGTRLTVT.

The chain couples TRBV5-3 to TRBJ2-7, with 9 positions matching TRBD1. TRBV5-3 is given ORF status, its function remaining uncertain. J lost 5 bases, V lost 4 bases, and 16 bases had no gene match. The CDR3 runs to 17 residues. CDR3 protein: CARSPAGTGSKSHEQYF. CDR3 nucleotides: TGTGCCAGAAGCCCGGCCGGGACAGGGTCAAAGTCCCACGAGCAGTACTTC.

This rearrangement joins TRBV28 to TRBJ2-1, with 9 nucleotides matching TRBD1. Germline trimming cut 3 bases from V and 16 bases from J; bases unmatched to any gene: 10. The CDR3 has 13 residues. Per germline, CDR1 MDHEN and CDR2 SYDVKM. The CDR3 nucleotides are TGTGCCAGCAGTTTGGACCTGGGACAGGGAGGTTTCTTC. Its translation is CASSLDLGQGGFF.

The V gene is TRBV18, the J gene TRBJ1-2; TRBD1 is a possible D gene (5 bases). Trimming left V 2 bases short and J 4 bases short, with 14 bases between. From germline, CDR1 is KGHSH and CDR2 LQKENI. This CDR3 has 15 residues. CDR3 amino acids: CASSPEIDSSYGYTF. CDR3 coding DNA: TGTGCCAGCTCACCAGAGATTGACAGTTCCTATGGCTACACCTTC.

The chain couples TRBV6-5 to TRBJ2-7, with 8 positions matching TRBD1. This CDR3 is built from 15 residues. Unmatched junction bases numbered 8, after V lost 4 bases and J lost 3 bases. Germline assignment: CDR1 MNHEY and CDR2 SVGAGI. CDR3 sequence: CASSLGDRPIYEQYF. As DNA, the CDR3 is TGTGCCAGCAGTTTAGGGGACAGGCCGATCTACGAGCAGTACTTC.

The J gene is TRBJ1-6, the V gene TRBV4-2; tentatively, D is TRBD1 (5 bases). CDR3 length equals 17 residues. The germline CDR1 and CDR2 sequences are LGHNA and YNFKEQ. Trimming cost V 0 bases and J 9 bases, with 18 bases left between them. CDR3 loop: CASSQDLFRRAGSPLHF. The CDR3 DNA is TGTGCCAGCAGCCAAGATCTTTTTCGCAGGGCAGGTTCACCCCTCCACTTT.

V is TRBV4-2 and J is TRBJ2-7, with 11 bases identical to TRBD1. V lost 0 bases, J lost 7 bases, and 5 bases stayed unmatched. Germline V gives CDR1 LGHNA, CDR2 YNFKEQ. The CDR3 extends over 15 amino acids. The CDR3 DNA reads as TGTGCCAGCAGCCAAGAGGACAGGGGGCCCTTTGAGCAGTACTTC. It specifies CASSQEDRGPFEQYF.

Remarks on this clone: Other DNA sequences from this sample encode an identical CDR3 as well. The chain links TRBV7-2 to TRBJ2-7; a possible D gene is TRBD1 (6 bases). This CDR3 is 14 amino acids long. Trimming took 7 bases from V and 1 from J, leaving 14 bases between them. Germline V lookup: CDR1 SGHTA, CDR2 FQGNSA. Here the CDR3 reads CASTLGRGSYEQYF. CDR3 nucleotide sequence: TGTGCCAGCACCTTGGGCAGGGGTTCCTACGAGCAGTACTTC.

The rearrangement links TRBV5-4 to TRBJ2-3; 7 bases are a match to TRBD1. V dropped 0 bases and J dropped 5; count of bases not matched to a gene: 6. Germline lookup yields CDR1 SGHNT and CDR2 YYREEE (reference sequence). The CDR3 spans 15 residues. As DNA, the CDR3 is TGTGCCAGCAGCTTGGAAGACAGGGCTGGAGATACGCAGTATTTT. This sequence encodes CASSLEDRAGDTQYF.

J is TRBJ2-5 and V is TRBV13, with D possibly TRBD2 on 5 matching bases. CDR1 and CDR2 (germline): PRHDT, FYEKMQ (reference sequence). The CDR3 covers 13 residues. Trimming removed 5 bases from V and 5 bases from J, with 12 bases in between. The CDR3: CASSLPGVETQYF. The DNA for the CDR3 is TGTGCCAGCAGCCTCCCCGGGGTGGAGACCCAGTACTTC.

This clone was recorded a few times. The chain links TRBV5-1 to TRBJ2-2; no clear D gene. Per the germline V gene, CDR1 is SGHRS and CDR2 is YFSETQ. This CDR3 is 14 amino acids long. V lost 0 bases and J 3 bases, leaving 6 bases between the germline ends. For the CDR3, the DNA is TGCGCCAGCAGCTTGGGAGAGGACACCGGGGAGCTGTTTTTT. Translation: CASSLGEDTGELFF.

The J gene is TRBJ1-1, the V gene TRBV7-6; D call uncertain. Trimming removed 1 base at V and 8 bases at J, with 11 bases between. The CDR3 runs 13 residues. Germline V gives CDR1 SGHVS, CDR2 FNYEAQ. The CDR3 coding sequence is TGTGCCAGCAGCTTAGGGCCCTCTCTCGAAGCTTTCTTT. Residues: CASSLGPSLEAFF.

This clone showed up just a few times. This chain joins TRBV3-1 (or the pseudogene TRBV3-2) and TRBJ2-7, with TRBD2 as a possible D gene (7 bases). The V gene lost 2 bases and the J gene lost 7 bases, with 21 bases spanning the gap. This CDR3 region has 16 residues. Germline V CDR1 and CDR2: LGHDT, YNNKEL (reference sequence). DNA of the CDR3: TGTGCCAGCAGCCAACGATCGGGGGCGGGAGAAAAAGAGCAGTACTTC. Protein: CASSQRSGAGEKEQYF.

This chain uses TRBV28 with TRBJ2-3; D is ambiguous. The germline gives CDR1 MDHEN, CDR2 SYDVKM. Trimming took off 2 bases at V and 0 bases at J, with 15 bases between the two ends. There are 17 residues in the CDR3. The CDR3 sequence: CASSLGVRVRSTDTQYF. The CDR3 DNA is TGTGCCAGCAGTTTAGGAGTACGGGTGCGGAGCACAGATACGCAGTATTTT.

The CDR3 spells CASSSSGLVFEQYF. CDR3 sequence (DNA): TGTGCCAGCAGCTCCTCGGGACTGGTCTTTGAGCAGTACTTC. The chain joins TRBV11-2 to TRBJ2-7; D is possibly TRBD2 (6 bases). The CDR3 contains 14 residues. Germline CDR1 SGHAT, CDR2 FQNNGV. The V end lost 4 bases, the J end lost 7 bases, and 17 bases lay between the germline ends.

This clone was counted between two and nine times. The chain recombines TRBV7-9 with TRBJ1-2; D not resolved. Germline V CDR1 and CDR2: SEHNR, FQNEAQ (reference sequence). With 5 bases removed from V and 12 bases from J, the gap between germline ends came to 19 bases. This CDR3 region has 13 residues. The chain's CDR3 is CASSTQAGSENTF. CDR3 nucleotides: TGTGCCAGCAGCACCCAGGCGGGGAGTGAAAACACCTTC.

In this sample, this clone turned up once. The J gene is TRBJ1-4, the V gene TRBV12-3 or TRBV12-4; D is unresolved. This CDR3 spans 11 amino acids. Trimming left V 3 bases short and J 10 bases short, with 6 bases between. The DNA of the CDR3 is TGTGCCAGCAGTTTTCGGGGAAAACTGTTTTTT. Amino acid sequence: CASSFRGKLFF.

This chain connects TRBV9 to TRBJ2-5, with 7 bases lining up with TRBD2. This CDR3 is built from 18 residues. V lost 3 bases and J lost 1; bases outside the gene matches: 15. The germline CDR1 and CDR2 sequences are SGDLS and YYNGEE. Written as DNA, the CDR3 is TGTGCCAGCAGCGCGGGAGTCAGTGGAGCTAGCGGCCAAGAGACCCAGTACTTC. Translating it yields CASSAGVSGASGQETQYF.

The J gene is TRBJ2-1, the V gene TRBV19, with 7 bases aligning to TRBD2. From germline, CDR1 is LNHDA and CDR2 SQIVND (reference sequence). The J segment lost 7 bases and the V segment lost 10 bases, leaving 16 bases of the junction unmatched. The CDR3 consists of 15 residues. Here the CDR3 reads CATATRGRGGNEQFF. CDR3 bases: TGTGCCACCGCGACCCGGGGACGGGGAGGGAATGAGCAGTTCTTC.

The CDR3 loop is CASSLPGQGTYEQYF. CDR3 nucleotide sequence: TGTGCCAGCAGCCTGCCGGGACAGGGGACCTACGAGCAGTACTTC. This chain links TRBV28 with TRBJ2-7, with 10 bases matching TRBD1. V was clipped by 6 bases and J by 2 bases; unmatched bases: 7. Looked up from germline, CDR1 is MDHEN and CDR2 is SYDVKM. CDR3 length: 15 residues. The complete variable domain, with remaining parts taken from reference TRBV28 and TRBJ2-7, reads DVKVTQSSRYLVKRTGEKVFLECVQDMDHENMFWYRQDPGLGLRLIYFSYDVKMKEKGDIPEGYSVSREKKERFSLILESASTNQTSMYLCASSLPGQGTYEQYFGPGTRLTVT.